The sequence of this TCR beta chain was determined in a study of shared clonotypes between healthy human individuals. TCRdb's copy holds only in-frame clones and misses some; the assay was immunoSEQ multiplex PCR. The table lists about 1.5 million clones, around 98% of them singletons. Notes on the study in general: Only blood was sampled, and tissue TCR repertoires likely differ from blood ones.

Germline V gene lookup returns CDR1 SGHTA and CDR2 FQGNSA. J gave up 2 bases and V 2 bases, and 5 bases lay outside the gene matches. This CDR3 has 16 residues. Comment on this clone: The antigen remains unidentified.

The material sequenced was naive CD4+ T cells sorted from blood. Specified subset: CD45RA+ positively selected. The chain links TRBV7-2 to TRBJ2-1; the match to TRBD2 covers 8 bases. The sequence was obtained from a man aged 25-40 years in good health. The CDR3 sequence is CASSLTSGSAYNEQFF. The CDR3 nucleotides read TGTGCCAGCAGCTTAACGAGCGGGAGTGCCTACAATGAGCAGTTCTTC.